The 18 T cell receptor beta chains given below trace back to one sample, sequenced in a study of blood T cell repertoires in COVID-19. Sequenced by immunoSEQ multiplex PCR; TCRdb stores in-frame clones only, minus some. The table includes about 55,000 clones, roughly 80% detected once. The sample comprised peripheral blood. These receptors all come from a woman aged 55 to 70 with acute or convalescent COVID-19.

J is TRBJ2-3 and V is TRBV2, with a tentative D call TRBD2 (5 bases). V was cut by 5 bases and J by 8 bases, with 26 bases left in between. The CDR3 contains 17 residues. Per germline, CDR1 SNHLY and CDR2 FYNNEI. The CDR3 protein is CASSFLDLASGSGTQYF. The CDR3 DNA reads as TGTGCCAGCAGTTTCCTCGACTTAGCGTCGGGTTCGGGTACGCAGTATTTT.

This clone was observed a handful of times. The CDR3 nucleotides read TGTGCCTGGAGGACAGGCAATCAGCCCCAGCATTTT. This gives the protein CAWRTGNQPQHF. The chain recombines TRBV30 with TRBJ1-5, with a possible D match to TRBD1 (5 bases). The germline gives CDR1 GTSNPN, CDR2 SVGIG (reference sequence). The CDR3 sequence is 12 residues long. Trimming removed 3 bases at V and 2 bases at J, with 5 bases between.

The genes are TRBV10-3 and TRBJ1-3; D is perhaps TRBD1 (6 bases). V was cut by 7 bases and J by 0 bases, with 7 bases left in between. The CDR3 is made up of 13 amino acids. CDR1 and CDR2 (germline): ENHRY, SYGVKD. The CDR3 nucleotides read TGTGCCATCAAGGACAGCTCTGGAAACACCATATATTTT. As protein: CAIKDSSGNTIYF.

This clone has only one observation. The CDR3, as DNA: TGTGCCAGCAGCTTAGCCCCAGGGACAGGGGGCAACGAGCAGTACTTC. Its translation is CASSLAPGTGGNEQYF. The J gene is TRBJ2-7, the V gene TRBV7-2, with 12 bases fitting TRBD1. The CDR3 spans 16 residues. V dropped 0 bases and J dropped 5; count of bases not matched to a gene: 5. Germline values: CDR1 SGHTA, CDR2 FQGNSA.

The J gene is TRBJ2-3, the V gene TRBV6-5; 7 nucleotides agree with TRBD2. This CDR3 spans 13 amino acids. V lost 7 bases, J lost 7 bases, and 8 bases stayed unmatched. CDR1 and CDR2 (germline): MNHEY, SVGAGI. The CDR3 DNA sequence: TGTGCCAGCAATTCAGGCGGGGGAAATACGCAGTATTTT. Translating gives CASNSGGGNTQYF.

The chain combines TRBV28 with TRBJ2-7; D unresolved. This CDR3 has 14 residues. CDR1 is MDHEN, CDR2 SYDVKM, per germline. Between the trimmed V and J ends, which lost 5 bases and 4 bases, there was a span of 15 bases. The CDR3 DNA reads as TGTGCCAGCAGTCTAGACCCGGCCCTTTACGAGCAGTACTTC. Protein: CASSLDPALYEQYF.

This rearrangement joins TRBV10-3 to TRBJ2-5, with 7 bases fitting TRBD1. This CDR3 is built from 14 residues. Germline assignment: CDR1 ENHRY and CDR2 SYGVKD. J lost 3 bases, V lost 8 bases, and 9 bases had no gene match. CDR3 coding DNA: TGTGCCATCTCTGTCGCAGGGGGAGAAGAGACCCAGTACTTC. This gives the protein CAISVAGGEETQYF.

The chain links TRBV7-2 to TRBJ2-7; D gene uncertain. From germline, CDR1 is SGHTA and CDR2 FQGNSA. The V end was cut by 3 bases, the J end by 0 bases, with 6 bases between. The length of the CDR3 is 13 residues. CDR3 sequence (DNA): TGTGCCAGCAGCTTTCCCAGCTCCTACGAGCAGTACTTC. Translated: CASSFPSSYEQYF.

V gene TRBV5-6 combines with J gene TRBJ1-1; 11 nucleotides agree with TRBD1. The length of the CDR3 is 15 residues. The V gene's germline CDR1 is SGHDT and CDR2 YYEEEE. V shed 4 bases and J 7 bases; nucleotides not matched to a gene: 9. DNA of the CDR3: TGTGCCAGCAGCCTCCTAGGACAGGGGGCGCATGAAGCTTTCTTT. Its protein product is CASSLLGQGAHEAFF.

This chain uses TRBV3-1 (or the pseudogene TRBV3-2) with TRBJ2-3; D gene ambiguous. Germline-derived CDR1 and CDR2 are LGHDT and YNNKEL (reference sequence). V was trimmed by 6 bases and J by 2 bases, leaving 9 bases between them. The CDR3 totals 13 residues. The CDR3 here is CASSHLNTDTQYF. DNA for the CDR3: TGTGCCAGCAGTCACCTAAACACAGATACGCAGTATTTT.

The chain links TRBV19 to TRBJ2-1; 15 positions match TRBD2. Germline loops: CDR1 LNHDA, CDR2 SQIVND (reference sequence). The V segment lost 6 bases and the J segment 7 bases; nucleotides outside the gene matches: 13. CDR3 length: 18 amino acids. The CDR3 loop is CASSFETGTSGRRNEQFF. In DNA form, the CDR3 reads TGTGCCAGTAGCTTCGAAACCGGGACTAGCGGGAGGAGGAATGAGCAGTTCTTC.

The V gene is TRBV2, the J gene TRBJ2-6; TRBD1 aligns across 9 bases. The CDR3 extends over 17 amino acids. Germline-derived CDR1 and CDR2 are SNHLY and FYNNEI. V lost 5 bases and J lost 0; bases outside the gene matches: 5. CDR3 sequence: CASSLQGANSGANVLTF. In DNA, the CDR3 is TGTGCCAGCAGTTTACAGGGGGCGAACTCTGGGGCCAACGTCCTGACTTTC.

The V and J genes are TRBV20-1 and TRBJ2-1, with D tentatively TRBD2 (6 bases). CDR1 is DFQATT, CDR2 SNEGSKA, per germline (reference sequence). V was trimmed by 4 bases and J by 6 bases, leaving 7 bases between them. CDR3 length: 11 residues. CDR3 residues: CSATTSNEQFF. Written as DNA, the CDR3 is TGCAGTGCTACGACTAGCAATGAGCAGTTCTTC.

This clone was recorded only once. This chain links TRBV20-1 with TRBJ2-5; D uncertain. CDR3 length equals 11 residues. Germline V gene lookup returns CDR1 DFQATT and CDR2 SNEGSKA (reference sequence). V was clipped by 5 bases and J by 0 bases, with 4 bases between them. CDR3 in amino acids: CSASYQETQYF. The CDR3 DNA follows: TGCAGTGCTTCGTACCAAGAGACCCAGTACTTC.

The chain combines TRBV15 with TRBJ1-1, with TRBD1 as a possible D gene (5 bases). The ends were cut back, 4 bases at V and 4 bases at J, with 10 bases in the middle. The CDR3 runs to 13 residues. CDR1 and CDR2 from the germline V gene are LNHNV and YYDKDF (reference sequence). CDR3 DNA sequence: TGTGCCACCAGCACCCGGGGGAGCACTGAAGCTTTCTTT. Translating it yields CATSTRGSTEAFF.

The chain has TRBV28 and TRBJ1-2, with D possibly matching TRBD1 (6 bases). CDR1 and CDR2 from the germline V gene are MDHEN and SYDVKM. V lost 7 bases and J 8 bases, leaving 17 bases between the germline ends. The CDR3 covers 13 residues. CDR3 DNA: TGTGCCAGCAATCCTCCGAGGGGGGGAGGCTACACCTTC. It encodes CASNPPRGGGYTF.

J is TRBJ1-5 and V is TRBV2; possible D gene TRBD1, 5 bases. Germline V gene sequence: CDR1 SNHLY, CDR2 FYNNEI. The CDR3 extends over 15 amino acids. V lost 6 bases, J lost 0 bases, and 12 bases lay in between. The CDR3 DNA is TGTGCCAGCAGGGAACAGGCCCATAGCAATCAGCCCCAGCATTTT. As protein: CASREQAHSNQPQHF.

The chain recombines TRBV6-5 with TRBJ2-3; D is unresolved. Germline V gene sequence: CDR1 MNHEY, CDR2 SVGAGI. The CDR3 has 13 residues. Trimming took off 9 bases at V and 1 base at J, with 11 bases between the two ends. The CDR3 nucleotides read TGTGCCAGTACCCCACCGGGCACAGATACGCAGTATTTT. The encoded protein is CASTPPGTDTQYF.